These T cell receptor beta chains were read from a single sample in a study of identical twins. TCRdb re-called the 5' RACE reads with MiXCR, one entry per CDR3 protein. The sample lists a few hundred thousand distinct CDR3 sequences, more than 6.5% seen once, with approximately 2.1% in the top ten. The data were also submitted as part of a second study, on yellow fever vaccine responses in identical twins.

The sequencing sample was made of memory (CD45RO+) T cells sorted from blood. The receptors come from a woman younger than 35 in good health. The CDR3 runs from the conserved cysteine through the conserved F or W. D genes are given only for firm matches. The size entry is marked missing in some rows and otherwise reads once, few, many or a size class.

V: TRBV5-1; D: TRBD1; J: TRBJ1-1; size: few; DNA: TGCGCCAGCAGCCCCGGACAGGGAGGTACTGAAGCTTTCTTT; CDR3: CASSPGQGGTEAFF
V: TRBV3-1; D: TRBD2; J: TRBJ2-2; size: NA; DNA: TGTGCCAGCAGCCAAGTAGGAGGGAGGGCCGGGGAGCTGTTTTTT; CDR3: CASSQVGGRAGELFF
V: TRBV4-1; D: NA; J: TRBJ2-5; size: many; DNA: TGCGCCAGCAGCCAAGATGTTTGGCTACTTGAGACCCAGTACTTC; CDR3: CASSQDVWLLETQYF
V: TRBV5-1; D: NA; J: TRBJ2-1; size: many; DNA: TGCGCCAGCAGCTTGACGGCAGGGGTGGACAATACCGCCCAGTTCTTC; CDR3: CASSLTAGVDNTAQFF
V: TRBV25-1; D: NA; J: TRBJ2-3; size: few; DNA: TGTGCCAGCAGCTTCGACAGGACCACCACAGATACGCAGTATTTT; CDR3: CASSFDRTTTDTQYF
V: TRBV4-1; D: TRBD2; J: TRBJ2-1; size: many; DNA: TGCGCCAGCAGCCAAGTACTAGCGGGAAGGTACAATGAGCAGTTCTTC; CDR3: CASSQVLAGRYNEQFF
V: TRBV3-1; D: NA; J: TRBJ1-1; size: NA; DNA: TGTGCCAGCAGCCAAAACATGAGGAACACTGAAGCTTTCTTT; CDR3: CASSQNMRNTEAFF
V: TRBV4-1; D: NA; J: TRBJ2-6; size: few; DNA: TGCGCCAGCAGCCAATCTGGGGCCAACGTCCTGACTTTC; CDR3: CASSQSGANVLTF
V: TRBV18; D: NA; J: TRBJ2-7; size: many; DNA: TGTGCCAGCTCACCACCGGGTAGGTCCAACTACGAGCAGTACTTC; CDR3: CASSPPGRSNYEQYF
V: TRBV7-8; D: TRBD2; J: TRBJ2-1; size: NA; DNA: TGTGCCAGCAGCTTAGTAGGTACTAGCGGGAGTCCCGTTAGGAATGAGCAGTTCTTC; CDR3: CASSLVGTSGSPVRNEQFF
V: TRBV12-2; D: NA; J: TRBJ2-5; size: NA; DNA: TGTGCAAGTCGCTTAAGTTATCCTAGCGGGGACCAAGAGACCCAGTACTTC; CDR3: CASRLSYPSGDQETQYF
V: TRBV20-1; D: NA; J: TRBJ2-7; size: NA; DNA: TGCAGTGCTAGAGAGGGGGCTAGCGGCTACTCCTACGAGCAGTACTTC; CDR3: CSAREGASGYSYEQYF
V: TRBV20-1; D: NA; J: TRBJ1-6; size: NA; DNA: TGCAGTGCTAGAGTGCGGACAGAGGGTTCACCCCTCCACTTT; CDR3: CSARVRTEGSPLHF
V: TRBV27; D: TRBD1; J: TRBJ2-2; size: NA; DNA: TGTGCCAGCAGTGGGACAGGGTCCCTTCCCGGGGAGCTGTTTTTT; CDR3: CASSGTGSLPGELFF
V: TRBV5-1; D: NA; J: TRBJ2-5; size: many; DNA: TGCGCCAGCAGCTCACAGGGAGGGGAGACCCAGTACTTC; CDR3: CASSSQGGETQYF
V: TRBV27; D: TRBD1; J: TRBJ2-7; size: few; DNA: TGTGCCAGCAGTCCTACCGGGACAGGGCATTTCGAGCAGTACTTC; CDR3: CASSPTGTGHFEQYF
V: TRBV3-1; D: NA; J: TRBJ2-2; size: NA; DNA: TGTGCCAGCAGCGTGGCATTACCCCGGACCGGGGAGCTGTTTTTT; CDR3: CASSVALPRTGELFF
V: TRBV7-6; D: NA; J: TRBJ2-3; size: few; DNA: TGTGCCAGCAGCCTAGAGGTGGTTGGAGATACGCAGTATTTT; CDR3: CASSLEVVGDTQYF
V: TRBV10-1; D: NA; J: TRBJ2-7; size: NA; DNA: TGCGCCAGCAGTGAGTCTGGCAGGGTGAACGAGCAGTACTTC; CDR3: CASSESGRVNEQYF
V: TRBV6-5; D: NA; J: TRBJ2-1; size: NA; DNA: TGTGCCAGCAGTTACCTTGAGCGGTACAATGAGCAGTTCTTC; CDR3: CASSYLERYNEQFF
V: TRBV20-1; D: TRBD1; J: TRBJ1-4; size: few; DNA: TGCAGTGCTAAACGCTCCGGGACAGGGGTGGAAAAACTGTTTTTT; CDR3: CSAKRSGTGVEKLFF
V: TRBV10-3; D: TRBD2; J: TRBJ2-1; size: NA; DNA: TGTGCCATCAGTGCTTCCGGGACTACCAACTACAATGAGCAGTTCTTC; CDR3: CAISASGTTNYNEQFF
V: TRBV3-1; D: TRBD1; J: TRBJ2-7; size: few; DNA: TGTGCCAGCAGCCGCCTATCAGGACAGGGGGTATCCTACGAGCAGTACTTC; CDR3: CASSRLSGQGVSYEQYF
V: TRBV28; D: TRBD1; J: TRBJ1-2; size: many; DNA: TGTGCCAGCCTCAGGGGGAACTATGGCTACACCTTC; CDR3: CASLRGNYGYTF
V: TRBV20-1; D: NA; J: TRBJ2-3; size: NA; DNA: TGCAGTGCTAGAGCCCGGGACCGACTAGTGAGCACAGATACGCAGTATTTT; CDR3: CSARARDRLVSTDTQYF
V: TRBV19; D: NA; J: TRBJ1-5; size: NA; DNA: TGTGCCAGTAGTACGCAGCACAATCAGCCCCAGCATTTT; CDR3: CASSTQHNQPQHF
V: TRBV5-1; D: TRBD2; J: TRBJ2-1; size: NA; DNA: TGCGCCAGCAGCTTCCTAGCGGGAGATAATGGGCAGTTCTTC; CDR3: CASSFLAGDNGQFF
V: TRBV2; D: NA; J: TRBJ2-3; size: few; DNA: TGTGCCAGCAGGCCCCGGGGAGATACGCAGTATTTT; CDR3: CASRPRGDTQYF
V: TRBV3-1; D: NA; J: TRBJ2-6; size: many; DNA: TGTGCCAGCAGCCAACATGGAGGGGCAGCGGCCAACGTCCTGACTTTC; CDR3: CASSQHGGAAANVLTF
V: TRBV28; D: NA; J: TRBJ1-1; size: few; DNA: TGTGCCAGCATTCAGCCTCGGGACACTAAGAACACTGAAGCTTTCTTT; CDR3: CASIQPRDTKNTEAFF
V: TRBV7-9; D: NA; J: TRBJ2-1; size: few; DNA: TGTGCCAGCAGCTGGGGGGACAGCAAGGAGCAGTTCTTC; CDR3: CASSWGDSKEQFF
V: TRBV10-3; D: NA; J: TRBJ1-1; size: many; DNA: TGTGCCATCAGTATGGGAGAGAACACTGAAGCTTTCTTT; CDR3: CAISMGENTEAFF
V: TRBV4-2; D: TRBD1; J: TRBJ1-5; size: many; DNA: TGTGCCAGCAGCCGAGGGACAGCGCCTAGCAATCAGCCCCAGCATTTT; CDR3: CASSRGTAPSNQPQHF
V: TRBV7-5; D: NA; J: TRBJ2-1; size: NA; DNA: NA; CDR3: CISVSEVVSRPIYNEQFF
V: TRBV28; D: NA; J: TRBJ2-5; size: few; DNA: TGTGCCAGCAGTTTTCTGGGGTCAAAAGAGACCCAGTACTTC; CDR3: CASSFLGSKETQYF
V: TRBV15; D: NA; J: TRBJ2-1; size: many; DNA: TGTGCCACCAGCAGAGATCTCATGGGGGGCGGTGAGCAGTTCTTC; CDR3: CATSRDLMGGGEQFF
V: TRBV19; D: TRBD2; J: TRBJ2-5; size: NA; DNA: TGTGCCAGTAGTTTAGCGGGAGGGCGATGGGAGACCCAGTACTTC; CDR3: CASSLAGGRWETQYF
V: TRBV5-6; D: TRBD1; J: TRBJ1-3; size: many; DNA: TGTGCCAGCAGCTTGGGACAGGGCAAGCCCTTCTCTGGAAACACCATATATTTT; CDR3: CASSLGQGKPFSGNTIYF
V: TRBV19; D: NA; J: TRBJ2-4; size: NA; DNA: TGTGCCAGTAGTATTAAGGGGACCAAAAACATTCAGTACTTC; CDR3: CASSIKGTKNIQYF
V: TRBV7-9; D: TRBD1; J: TRBJ1-2; size: many; DNA: TGTGCCAGCAGCTGGGACAGGGGTGGCTACACCTTC; CDR3: CASSWDRGGYTF
V: TRBV18; D: NA; J: TRBJ1-4; size: NA; DNA: TGTGCCAGCTCACCAGGTACAGGCCGAGGGGGTGAAAAACTGTTTTTT; CDR3: CASSPGTGRGGEKLFF
V: TRBV28; D: NA; J: TRBJ1-6; size: few; DNA: TGTGCCAGCACCCCTCAGGCAGGGACGTTCTCACCCCTCCACTTT; CDR3: CASTPQAGTFSPLHF
V: TRBV12-3/TRBV12-4; D: NA; J: TRBJ2-1; size: many; DNA: TGTGCCAGCACACAAGGCTCGTGGCTAGCCCCTAGGAGTGATGAGCAGTTCTTC; CDR3: CASTQGSWLAPRSDEQFF
V: TRBV7-6; D: TRBD2; J: TRBJ2-7; size: many; DNA: TGTGCCAGCAGCCTCGGACTAGCGGGATACGAGCAGTACTTC; CDR3: CASSLGLAGYEQYF
V: TRBV25-1; D: TRBD1; J: TRBJ1-6; size: few; DNA: TGTGCCAGCAGTGGAAAGACAGGGGGATCACCCCTCCACTTT; CDR3: CASSGKTGGSPLHF
V: TRBV12-5; D: NA; J: TRBJ1-1; size: NA; DNA: TGTGCTAGTGGACGAGGACAGTCCACTGAAGCTTTCTTT; CDR3: CASGRGQSTEAFF
V: TRBV7-8; D: NA; J: TRBJ2-5; size: few; DNA: TGTGCCAGCGGGGGGAGGGAGACCCAGTACTTC; CDR3: CASGGRETQYF
V: TRBV6-5; D: NA; J: TRBJ1-6; size: NA; DNA: TGTGCCAGCAGTTACGGTGCAGGCAGGAATAATTCACCCCTCCACTTT; CDR3: CASSYGAGRNNSPLHF
V: TRBV20-1; D: NA; J: TRBJ2-7; size: NA; DNA: TGCAGTGCTCTTAGAGGGCAGTTTTACGAGCAGTACTTC; CDR3: CSALRGQFYEQYF
V: TRBV9; D: TRBD1; J: TRBJ2-2; size: few; DNA: TGTGCCAGCAGCGCGGGACAGGGGGCACGCGGGGAGCTGTTTTTT; CDR3: CASSAGQGARGELFF
V: TRBV6-1; D: TRBD2; J: TRBJ2-1; size: many; DNA: TGTGCCACCTTTAGCGGGAGGGTAAATGAGCAGTTCTTC; CDR3: CATFSGRVNEQFF
V: TRBV5-1; D: NA; J: TRBJ2-2; size: many; DNA: TGCGCCAGCAGCTTGTTGGGACATTCCGGGGAGCTGTTTTTT; CDR3: CASSLLGHSGELFF
V: TRBV18; D: NA; J: TRBJ2-2; size: NA; DNA: TGTGCCAGCTCACCACCGTTGGGTCTGTCGGGCACCGGGGAGCTGTTTTTT; CDR3: CASSPPLGLSGTGELFF